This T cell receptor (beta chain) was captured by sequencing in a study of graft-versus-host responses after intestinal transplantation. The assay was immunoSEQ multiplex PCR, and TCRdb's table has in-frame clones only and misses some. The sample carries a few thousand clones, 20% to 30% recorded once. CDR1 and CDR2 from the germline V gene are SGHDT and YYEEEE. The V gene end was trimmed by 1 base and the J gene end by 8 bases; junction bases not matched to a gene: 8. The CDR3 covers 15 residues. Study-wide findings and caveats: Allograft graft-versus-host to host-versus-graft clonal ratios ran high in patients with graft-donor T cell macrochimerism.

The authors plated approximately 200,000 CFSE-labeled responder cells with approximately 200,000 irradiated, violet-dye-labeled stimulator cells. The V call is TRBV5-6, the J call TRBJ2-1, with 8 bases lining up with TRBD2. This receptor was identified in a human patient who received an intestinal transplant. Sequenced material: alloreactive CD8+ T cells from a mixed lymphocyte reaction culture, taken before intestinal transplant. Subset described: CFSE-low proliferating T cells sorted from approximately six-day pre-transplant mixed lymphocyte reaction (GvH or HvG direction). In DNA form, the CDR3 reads TGTGCCAGCAGCTTGACTAGCGGAGGCGGCTATGAGCAGTTCTTC. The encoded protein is CASSLTSGGGYEQFF.